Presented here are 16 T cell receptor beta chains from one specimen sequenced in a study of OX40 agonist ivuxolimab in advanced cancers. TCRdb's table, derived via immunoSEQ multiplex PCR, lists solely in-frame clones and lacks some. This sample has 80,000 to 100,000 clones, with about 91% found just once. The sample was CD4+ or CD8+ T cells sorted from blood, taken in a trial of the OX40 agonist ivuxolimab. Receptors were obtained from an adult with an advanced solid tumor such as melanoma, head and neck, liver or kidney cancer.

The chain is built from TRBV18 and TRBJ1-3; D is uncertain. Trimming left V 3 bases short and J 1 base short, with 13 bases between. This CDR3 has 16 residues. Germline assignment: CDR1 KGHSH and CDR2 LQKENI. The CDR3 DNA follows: TGTGCCAGCTCACCTATGGCCGTGTTGTCTGGAAACACCATATATTTT. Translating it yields CASSPMAVLSGNTIYF.

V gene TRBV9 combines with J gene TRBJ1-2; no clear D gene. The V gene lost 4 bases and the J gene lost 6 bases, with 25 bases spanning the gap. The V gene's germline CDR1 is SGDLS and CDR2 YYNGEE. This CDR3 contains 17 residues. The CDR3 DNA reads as TGTGCCAGCAGCTCGACCGGATGGTGGACCGATGATAATGGCTACACCTTC. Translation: CASSSTGWWTDDNGYTF.

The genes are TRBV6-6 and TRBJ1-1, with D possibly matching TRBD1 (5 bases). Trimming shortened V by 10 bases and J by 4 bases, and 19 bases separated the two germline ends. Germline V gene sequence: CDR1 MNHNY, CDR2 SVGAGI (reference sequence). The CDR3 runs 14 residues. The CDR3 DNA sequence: TGTGCCACTAAACAGGAGGGAAGGATCACTGAAGCTTTCTTT. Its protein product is CATKQEGRITEAFF.

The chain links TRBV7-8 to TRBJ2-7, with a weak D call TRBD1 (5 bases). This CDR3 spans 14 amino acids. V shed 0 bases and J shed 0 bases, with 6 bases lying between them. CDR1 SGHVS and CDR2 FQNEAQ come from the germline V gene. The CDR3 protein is CASSLAGDSYEQYF. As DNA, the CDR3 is TGTGCCAGCAGCTTAGCAGGGGACTCCTACGAGCAGTACTTC.

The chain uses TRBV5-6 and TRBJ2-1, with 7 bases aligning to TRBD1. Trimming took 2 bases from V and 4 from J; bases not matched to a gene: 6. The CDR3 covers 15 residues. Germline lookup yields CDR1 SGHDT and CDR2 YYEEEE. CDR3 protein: CASSFPWDRYNEQFF. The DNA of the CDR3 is TGTGCCAGCAGCTTTCCGTGGGACAGATACAATGAGCAGTTCTTC.

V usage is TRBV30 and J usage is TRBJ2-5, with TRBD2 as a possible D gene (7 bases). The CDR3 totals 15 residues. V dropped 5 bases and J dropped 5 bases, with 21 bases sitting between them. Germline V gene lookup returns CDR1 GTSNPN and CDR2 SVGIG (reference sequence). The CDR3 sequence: CAWDGSVGGRETQYF. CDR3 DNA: TGTGCCTGGGATGGATCCGTGGGGGGGCGCGAGACCCAGTACTTC.

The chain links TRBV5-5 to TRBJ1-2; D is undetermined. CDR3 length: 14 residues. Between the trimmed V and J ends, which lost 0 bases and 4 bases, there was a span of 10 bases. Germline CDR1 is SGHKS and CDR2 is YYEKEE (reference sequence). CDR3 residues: CASSLEERFYGYTF. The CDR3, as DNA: TGTGCCAGCAGCTTGGAGGAAAGATTCTATGGCTACACCTTC.

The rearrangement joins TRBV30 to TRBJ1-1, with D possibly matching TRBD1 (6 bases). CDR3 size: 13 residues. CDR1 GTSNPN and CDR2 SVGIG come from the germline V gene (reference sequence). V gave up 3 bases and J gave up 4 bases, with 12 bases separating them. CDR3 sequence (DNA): TGTGCCTGGAGCTGGACGGGGGCCACTGAAGCTTTCTTT. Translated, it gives CAWSWTGATEAFF.

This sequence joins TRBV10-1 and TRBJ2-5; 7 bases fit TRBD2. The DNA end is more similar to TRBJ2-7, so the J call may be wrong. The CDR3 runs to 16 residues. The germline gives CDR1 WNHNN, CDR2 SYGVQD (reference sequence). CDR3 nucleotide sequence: TGCGCCAGCAGTGAGTCTTCCGGGACTACCTCCCCCGAGCAGTACTTC. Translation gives CASSESSGTTSPEQYF.

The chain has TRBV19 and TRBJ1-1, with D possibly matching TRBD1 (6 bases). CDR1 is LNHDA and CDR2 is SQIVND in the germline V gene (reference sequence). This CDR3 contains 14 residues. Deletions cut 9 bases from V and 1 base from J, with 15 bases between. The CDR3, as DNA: TGTGCCAGCAGAACCCAGGGGAGGAACACTGAAGCTTTCTTT. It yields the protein CASRTQGRNTEAFF.

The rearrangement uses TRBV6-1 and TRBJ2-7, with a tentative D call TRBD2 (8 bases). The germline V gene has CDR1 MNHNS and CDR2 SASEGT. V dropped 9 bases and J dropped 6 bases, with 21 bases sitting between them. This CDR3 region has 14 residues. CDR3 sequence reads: CASSGTAALGEQYF. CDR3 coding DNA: TGTGCCAGTAGCGGGACAGCCGCGTTGGGCGAGCAGTACTTC.

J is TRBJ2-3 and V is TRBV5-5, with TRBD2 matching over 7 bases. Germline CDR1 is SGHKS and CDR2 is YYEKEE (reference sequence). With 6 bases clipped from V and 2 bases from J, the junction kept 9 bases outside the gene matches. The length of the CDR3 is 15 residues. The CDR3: CASNPSGIITDTQYF. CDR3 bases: TGTGCCAGCAACCCAAGCGGGATCATCACAGATACGCAGTATTTT.

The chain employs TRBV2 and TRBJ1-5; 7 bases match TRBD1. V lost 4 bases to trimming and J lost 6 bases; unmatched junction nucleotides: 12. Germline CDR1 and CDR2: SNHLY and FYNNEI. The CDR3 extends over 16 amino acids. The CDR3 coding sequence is TGTGCCAGCAGTGGGGGTTGGGACAGTCGAAGTCAGCCCCAGCATTTT. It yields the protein CASSGGWDSRSQPQHF.

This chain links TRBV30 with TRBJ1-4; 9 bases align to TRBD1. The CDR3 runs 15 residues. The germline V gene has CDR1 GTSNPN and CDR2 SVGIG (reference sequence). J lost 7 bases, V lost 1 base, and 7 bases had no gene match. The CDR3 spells CAWSGTGASGEKLFF. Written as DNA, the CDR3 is TGTGCCTGGAGTGGGACAGGGGCTTCGGGTGAAAAACTGTTTTTT.

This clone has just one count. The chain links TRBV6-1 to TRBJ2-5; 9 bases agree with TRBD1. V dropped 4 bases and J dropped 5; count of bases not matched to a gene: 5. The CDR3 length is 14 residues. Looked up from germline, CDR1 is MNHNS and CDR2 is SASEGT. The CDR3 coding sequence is TGTGCCAGCAGTGTACGACAGGGGGTGGAGACCCAGTACTTC. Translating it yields CASSVRQGVETQYF.

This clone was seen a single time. The chain's CDR3 is CASSRADTQYF. In nucleotides, the CDR3 is TGTGCCAGCAGCAGAGCAGATACGCAGTATTTT. The chain carries TRBV9 and TRBJ2-3; no reliable D call. V lost 4 bases to trimming and J lost 4 bases, with 4 bases between them. The germline V gene has CDR1 SGDLS and CDR2 YYNGEE. The CDR3 totals 11 residues.